This entry describes one T cell receptor (beta chain). Its antigen is not yet known. Base qualities are missing; no much larger clone stands one base away. Genomic DNA was isolated from the sorted cells so that the TCRbeta CDR3 region could be sequenced. The immunoSEQ Assay was used for sequencing of TCRbeta CDR3 regions. TCRdb retrieved this table from immuneACCESS and kept in-frame rearrangements only. Not all clones are present; in checked studies, unresolved V genes account for under half, and no reason is known for the remainder. This sample holds approximately 40,000 clones; roughly 91% were observed only once. The ten biggest clones cover approximately 13% of the sample. Patients with a history of autoimmune disease or receiving systemic immunosuppression were excluded from the trial. Peripheral blood for TCR sequencing was drawn from every dose cohort at baseline, at cycle 4 day 1 and at cycle 7 day 1. The samples were drawn from a first-in-human, open-label, multicenter phase I dose-escalation trial of ivuxolimab. Adults with locally advanced or metastatic head and neck squamous cell, hepatocellular, melanoma or renal cell carcinoma were enrolled in the trial. Before TCR sequencing, CD4+ T cells and CD8+ T cells from peripheral blood were sorted into separate populations.

The data were obtained in a study of OX40 agonist ivuxolimab in advanced cancers. Background for the entire study: The costimulatory receptor OX40 (CD134) was targeted by ivuxolimab, a fully human IgG2 agonistic monoclonal antibody. Intravenous ivuxolimab was administered to patients every 2 weeks at six dose levels: 0.01, 0.1, 0.3, 1.5, 3 and 10 mg/kg. Among the approximately 54 dose-escalation patients, approximately 20 had hepatocellular carcinoma, roughly 15 melanoma, 9 renal cell carcinoma and 9 head and neck cancer. The dose-escalation cohort was about 83% male with a mean age of about 58 years, ranging from roughly 23 to 79. Prior anti-PD-1, anti-PD-L1 or anti-CTLA-4 therapy was permitted, and checkpoint inhibitors had been received by less than 45% of dose-escalation patients. Partial responses occurred in three dose-escalation patients: two with cutaneous melanoma and one with hepatocellular carcinoma. The purpose of peripheral TCRbeta sequencing was to test whether ivuxolimab changed TCR sequence diversity and led to clonal T-cell expansion. The paper reports the monotherapy dose-escalation portion (N = 52 patients) of the phase I ivuxolimab trial.

From a lookup of the germline V gene (reference sequence), CDR1 and CDR2 are GTSNPN and SVGIG. V is shortened by 4 bases, J by 8 bases, and the region joining them spans 9 bases. Counted from cysteine to phenylalanine, this CDR3 has 11 amino acids. Only the CDR3 DNA is retained, 33 bases long and in frame from the first base. Results the study describes overall, beyond this receptor: The antigen specificity of the peripheral T cells that underwent clonal expansion was not determined. Low levels of normalized T-cell clonal expansion were also seen in some patients who did not respond. Clonal expansion of both CD4+ and CD8+ blood T cells was observed from baseline to week 6 at doses 0.1 to 3.0 mg/kg. In the 0.1-3.0 mg/kg groups, partial responders had among the lowest normalized peripheral clonal expansion, particularly in CD8+ T cells. After ivuxolimab, more expanded clones were found on average in CD8+ T cells than in CD4+ T cells.

Recombination joined TRBV30 with TRBJ1-3, with an unclear D gene assignment. The sample here was CD4+ or CD8+ T cells sorted from blood, taken in a trial of the OX40 agonist ivuxolimab. The TCR comes from an adult with an advanced solid tumor such as melanoma, head and neck, liver or kidney cancer. The nucleotide sequence is TGTGCCTGGACAGGTGTAGACACCATATATTTT. This gives the protein CAWTGVDTIYF.